Listed below are T cell receptor beta chains from one sample, sequenced in a study of cytomegalovirus exposure and HLA in healthy donors. The repertoire was sequenced with immunoSEQ multiplex PCR; TCRdb's copy has only in-frame clones and lacks some. This sample has some 140,000 clones, with 84% found just once. Material for sequencing was PBMCs. These receptors originate from a woman younger than 45 in good health and CMV-seronegative. Both conserved end residues are part of each CDR3. D genes are given only for firm matches. Clone sizes are given selectively: once, few, many, or a class where the clone is expanded.

clone_size: NA
d_call: TRBD1
j_call: TRBJ1-2
v_call: TRBV7-3
cdr3_nt: TGTGCCAGCAGCTTAGGGGGACAGCTTGGCTACACCTTC
cdr3_aa: CASSLGGQLGYTF

clone_size: NA
d_call: TRBD2
j_call: TRBJ2-7
v_call: TRBV7-2
cdr3_nt: TGTGCCAGCAGCTTAAGGAATAGCGGGGGGTGGGGGTACGAGCAGTACTTC
cdr3_aa: CASSLRNSGGWGYEQYF

clone_size: NA
d_call: TRBD1
j_call: TRBJ2-5
v_call: TRBV12-5
cdr3_nt: TGTGCTAGTGGTCCGCCCGGACAGGGGGTATTGGAGACCCAGTACTTC
cdr3_aa: CASGPPGQGVLETQYF

clone_size: once
d_call: NA
j_call: TRBJ1-5
v_call: TRBV5-4
cdr3_nt: TGTGCCAGCAGCTTACAGGGCACCAATCAGCCCCAGCATTTT
cdr3_aa: CASSLQGTNQPQHF

clone_size: few
d_call: TRBD1
j_call: TRBJ1-5
v_call: TRBV9
cdr3_nt: TGTGCCAGCAGCTTCGGGACAGGGGATCAGCCCCAGCATTTT
cdr3_aa: CASSFGTGDQPQHF

clone_size: NA
d_call: NA
j_call: TRBJ1-6
v_call: TRBV5-6
cdr3_nt: TGTGCCAGCAGCTTGGAGGGGAGGTCCTATAATTCACCCCTCCACTTT
cdr3_aa: CASSLEGRSYNSPLHF

clone_size: NA
d_call: TRBD1
j_call: TRBJ2-5
v_call: TRBV14
cdr3_nt: TGTGCCAGCAGCGAGTGGACAGGGGGGACTGGGACCCAGTACTTC
cdr3_aa: CASSEWTGGTGTQYF

clone_size: NA
d_call: NA
j_call: TRBJ2-1
v_call: TRBV6-4
cdr3_nt: TGTGCCAGCAGTGAAACGGGAAGCTCCTACAATGAGCAGTTCTTC
cdr3_aa: CASSETGSSYNEQFF

clone_size: NA
d_call: TRBD1
j_call: TRBJ2-7
v_call: TRBV27
cdr3_nt: TGTGCCAGCAGTTTTGGGACAGGGGTGGTCTACGAGCAGTACTTC
cdr3_aa: CASSFGTGVVYEQYF

clone_size: NA
d_call: TRBD2
j_call: TRBJ2-1
v_call: TRBV7-2
cdr3_nt: TGTGCCAGCAGCTTATTCGGCGGGGGGATTGGTAATGAGCAGTTCTTC
cdr3_aa: CASSLFGGGIGNEQFF

clone_size: NA
d_call: NA
j_call: TRBJ2-5
v_call: TRBV7-2
cdr3_nt: TGTGCCAGCACCTCGAGGGGGCAAGAGACCCAGTACTTC
cdr3_aa: CASTSRGQETQYF

clone_size: once
d_call: TRBD2
j_call: TRBJ2-7
v_call: TRBV19
cdr3_nt: TGTGCCAGTAGTACGGGAGGATCCGAGCAGTACTTC
cdr3_aa: CASSTGGSEQYF

clone_size: NA
d_call: NA
j_call: TRBJ2-3
v_call: TRBV9
cdr3_nt: TGTGCCAGCAGCGTAGCGGTGAGCACAGATACGCAGTATTTT
cdr3_aa: CASSVAVSTDTQYF

clone_size: NA
d_call: TRBD1
j_call: TRBJ1-2
v_call: TRBV27
cdr3_nt: TGTGCCAGCAGTTTAGGCGGACAGGGCGGTTATGGCTACACCTTC
cdr3_aa: CASSLGGQGGYGYTF

clone_size: NA
d_call: NA
j_call: TRBJ2-1
v_call: TRBV27
cdr3_nt: TGTGCCAGCAGCAATCCCGGACTATCACTGTTCTTC
cdr3_aa: CASSNPGLSLFF

clone_size: NA
d_call: NA
j_call: TRBJ1-1
v_call: TRBV6-5
cdr3_nt: TGTGCCAGCAGTAGCCGGAGATTTCTCACTGAAGCTTTCTTT
cdr3_aa: CASSSRRFLTEAFF

clone_size: NA
d_call: TRBD1
j_call: TRBJ1-2
v_call: TRBV9
cdr3_nt: TGTGCCAGCAGCGCGACAGGGGGACATGGCTACACCTTC
cdr3_aa: CASSATGGHGYTF

clone_size: NA
d_call: TRBD1
j_call: TRBJ1-3
v_call: TRBV6-6
cdr3_nt: TGTGCCAGTCTCTTACAGGGGGCAGACACCATATATTTT
cdr3_aa: CASLLQGADTIYF

clone_size: NA
d_call: NA
j_call: TRBJ2-5
v_call: TRBV7-9
cdr3_nt: TGTGCCAGCATCCCCTCTGGGTTGGGGCAGACCCAGTACTTC
cdr3_aa: CASIPSGLGQTQYF

clone_size: once
d_call: NA
j_call: TRBJ1-6
v_call: TRBV6-5
cdr3_nt: TGTGCCAGCAGTTCGGGGGGGACTCCCGGGCACTCACCCCTCCACTTT
cdr3_aa: CASSSGGTPGHSPLHF

clone_size: NA
d_call: TRBD1
j_call: TRBJ2-7
v_call: TRBV15
cdr3_nt: TGTGCCACCAGCAGAGATCCTTTTCCAGGGGGACAGGTCTACTACTTC
cdr3_aa: CATSRDPFPGGQVYYF

clone_size: NA
d_call: NA
j_call: TRBJ2-2
v_call: TRBV29-1
cdr3_nt: TGCAGCGTTGACGGACAAGCGAACACCGGGGAGCTGTTTTTT
cdr3_aa: CSVDGQANTGELFF

clone_size: NA
d_call: NA
j_call: TRBJ1-1
v_call: TRBV6-1
cdr3_nt: TGTGCCAGCAGTGAACCTGGGGGGGGAGCTTTCTTT
cdr3_aa: CASSEPGGGAFF

clone_size: NA
d_call: NA
j_call: TRBJ1-6
v_call: TRBV28
cdr3_nt: TGTGCCAGCAGTTCCCCCGCGACAGGATACTCTTCACCCCTCCACTTT
cdr3_aa: CASSSPATGYSSPLHF

clone_size: NA
d_call: NA
j_call: TRBJ2-5
v_call: TRBV21-1
cdr3_nt: TGTGCCAGCAGCAAATGCGGGGGGCATATCTGGGAGACCCAGTACTTC
cdr3_aa: CASSKCGGHIWETQYF

clone_size: once
d_call: TRBD1
j_call: TRBJ1-5
v_call: TRBV19
cdr3_nt: TGTGCCAGTAAGACAGGGGGCGGTCAGCCCCAGCATTTT
cdr3_aa: CASKTGGGQPQHF

clone_size: NA
d_call: NA
j_call: TRBJ1-2
v_call: TRBV6-5
cdr3_nt: TGTGCCAGCAGGAGAGCGGACAGAACTGGCTACACCTTC
cdr3_aa: CASRRADRTGYTF

clone_size: NA
d_call: NA
j_call: TRBJ1-2
v_call: TRBV4-3
cdr3_nt: TGCGCCAGCAGCCAAGAAGGGACACTTAACTATGGCTACACCTTC
cdr3_aa: CASSQEGTLNYGYTF

clone_size: NA
d_call: TRBD1
j_call: TRBJ1-2
v_call: TRBV6-6
cdr3_nt: TGTGCCAGCAGTAGGGGACAGGGGGGCTATGGCTACACCTTC
cdr3_aa: CASSRGQGGYGYTF

clone_size: NA
d_call: NA
j_call: TRBJ1-2
v_call: TRBV18
cdr3_nt: TGTGCCAGCTCACCACCCGGCAGGGAGGATGGCTACACCTTC
cdr3_aa: CASSPPGREDGYTF

clone_size: NA
d_call: TRBD2
j_call: TRBJ2-7
v_call: TRBV9
cdr3_nt: TGTGCCAGCAGCGTAGCTATCGGACTAGCGGGTTCCGAGCAGTACTTC
cdr3_aa: CASSVAIGLAGSEQYF

clone_size: NA
d_call: TRBD1
j_call: TRBJ1-2
v_call: TRBV9
cdr3_nt: TGTGCCAGCAGCGCCGAGGGGACAGCCTATGGCTACACCTTC
cdr3_aa: CASSAEGTAYGYTF

clone_size: NA
d_call: NA
j_call: TRBJ1-3
v_call: TRBV6-5
cdr3_nt: TGTGCCAGCAGCCTCGGGGGCTCTGGAAACACCATATATTTT
cdr3_aa: CASSLGGSGNTIYF

clone_size: NA
d_call: NA
j_call: TRBJ1-5
v_call: TRBV5-1
cdr3_nt: TGCGCCAGCAGCTTGGACCCAGCCGGGTGGGGGGGTCAGCCCCAGCATTTT
cdr3_aa: CASSLDPAGWGGQPQHF

clone_size: NA
d_call: NA
j_call: TRBJ2-7
v_call: TRBV5-1
cdr3_nt: TGCGCCAGCAGCCCTGCGGGTTGGGACGAGCAGTACTTC
cdr3_aa: CASSPAGWDEQYF

clone_size: NA
d_call: TRBD1
j_call: TRBJ1-5
v_call: TRBV10-1
cdr3_nt: TGCGCCAGCAGTGAGCCGGCCCGCCAGGACAGGGGGCACATTATAGTGAATCAGCCCCAGCATTTT
cdr3_aa: CASSEPARQDRGHIIVNQPQHF

clone_size: NA
d_call: NA
j_call: TRBJ1-1
v_call: TRBV2
cdr3_nt: TGTGCCAGCAGGGGCAGGGGTTTGAACACTGAAGCTTTCTTT
cdr3_aa: CASRGRGLNTEAFF

clone_size: few
d_call: NA
j_call: TRBJ1-6
v_call: TRBV7-2
cdr3_nt: TGTGCCAGCAGCTTACAGGGACAAGGTTCACCCCTCCACTTT
cdr3_aa: CASSLQGQGSPLHF

clone_size: NA
d_call: TRBD1
j_call: TRBJ1-1
v_call: TRBV29-1
cdr3_nt: TGCAGCGGCAACAGGGGGCTGGGGAACACTGAAGCTTTCTTT
cdr3_aa: CSGNRGLGNTEAFF

clone_size: NA
d_call: TRBD1
j_call: TRBJ1-4
v_call: TRBV5-6
cdr3_nt: TGTGCCAGCAGCCAACAGGGGGCGGCTAATGAAAAACTGTTTTTT
cdr3_aa: CASSQQGAANEKLFF

clone_size: NA
d_call: TRBD1
j_call: TRBJ1-2
v_call: TRBV19
cdr3_nt: TGTGCCAGTAGTTCCGGACAGGGGCGCTTCTATGGCTACACCTTC
cdr3_aa: CASSSGQGRFYGYTF

clone_size: NA
d_call: NA
j_call: TRBJ2-5
v_call: TRBV25-1
cdr3_nt: TGTGCCAGCAGTGAATACAAAACCGCAGTTCTGGGGCGAGAGACCCAGTACTTC
cdr3_aa: CASSEYKTAVLGRETQYF

clone_size: NA
d_call: NA
j_call: TRBJ2-7
v_call: TRBV10-3
cdr3_nt: TGTGCCATCAGTTCAACCGCGGGGCCCTACGAGCAGTACTTC
cdr3_aa: CAISSTAGPYEQYF

clone_size: NA
d_call: NA
j_call: TRBJ1-2
v_call: TRBV5-1
cdr3_nt: TGCGCCAGCAGCAGGGACACGGGATTCTATGGCTACACCTTC
cdr3_aa: CASSRDTGFYGYTF

clone_size: NA
d_call: NA
j_call: TRBJ1-4
v_call: TRBV5-6
cdr3_nt: TGTGCCAGCAGCTCCCCGGGGACTAATGAAAAACTGTTTTTT
cdr3_aa: CASSSPGTNEKLFF

clone_size: few
d_call: TRBD1
j_call: TRBJ1-1
v_call: TRBV2
cdr3_nt: TGTGCCAGCAGTGATATTAGGGACAGGGACACTGAAGCTTTCTTT
cdr3_aa: CASSDIRDRDTEAFF

clone_size: NA
d_call: TRBD1
j_call: TRBJ1-1
v_call: TRBV19
cdr3_nt: TGTGCCAGTAGTGGGGGACAGGGTTCCTCGAACACTGAAGCTTTCTTT
cdr3_aa: CASSGGQGSSNTEAFF

clone_size: NA
d_call: TRBD2
j_call: TRBJ2-1
v_call: TRBV5-1
cdr3_nt: TGCGCCAGCAGCTTGGCCACGGCGGGGGGGCGAGGCAATGAGCAGTTCTTC
cdr3_aa: CASSLATAGGRGNEQFF

clone_size: NA
d_call: NA
j_call: TRBJ2-7
v_call: TRBV5-1
cdr3_nt: TGCGCCAGCAGCTTGGGGCCAGGGTCCTACGAGCAGTACTTC
cdr3_aa: CASSLGPGSYEQYF

clone_size: few
d_call: TRBD1
j_call: TRBJ1-2
v_call: TRBV5-4
cdr3_nt: TGTGCCAGCAGCTTCATGGGACAGGCCTATGGCTACACCTTC
cdr3_aa: CASSFMGQAYGYTF

clone_size: once
d_call: TRBD2
j_call: TRBJ2-1
v_call: TRBV5-1
cdr3_nt: TGCGCCAGCAGCTTGGGGGGACTAGCGACAAATGAGCAGTTCTTC
cdr3_aa: CASSLGGLATNEQFF

clone_size: NA
d_call: NA
j_call: TRBJ2-1
v_call: TRBV19
cdr3_nt: TGTGCCAGTAGTATAGAGGGGGCTCGATACAATGAGCAGTTCTTC
cdr3_aa: CASSIEGARYNEQFF

clone_size: NA
d_call: NA
j_call: TRBJ2-3
v_call: TRBV7-2
cdr3_nt: TGTGCCAGCAGCCAGCGGCACAGGGTTGCAGATACGCAGTATTTT
cdr3_aa: CASSQRHRVADTQYF

clone_size: NA
d_call: NA
j_call: TRBJ2-3
v_call: TRBV9
cdr3_nt: TGTGCCAGCAGCGGACAGGTCACGGATACGCAGTATTTT
cdr3_aa: CASSGQVTDTQYF

clone_size: NA
d_call: NA
j_call: TRBJ2-7
v_call: TRBV7-8
cdr3_nt: TGTGCCAGCAGCTTAGACAGGCAGGGTCGTAGCGAGCAGTACTTC
cdr3_aa: CASSLDRQGRSEQYF

clone_size: few
d_call: TRBD2
j_call: TRBJ2-3
v_call: TRBV6-4
cdr3_nt: TGTGCCAGCAGTGACTCGACTAGCGGGGGGGATACGCAGTATTTT
cdr3_aa: CASSDSTSGGDTQYF